The T cell receptor beta chain described here comes from a study of T-cell memory formation after mild COVID-19. TCRdb fed the 5' RACE reads into MiXCR, producing one record per CDR3 protein. The sample carries 550,000 to 700,000 distinct CDR3 sequences, under 20% recorded once. In regard to this clonotype: Its antigen is unknown.

Study observations and caveats: Clones that contracted clustered mainly in CM and EM if CD4+ and in EMRA if CD8+.

V shed 0 bases and J shed 6 bases, with 6 bases lying between them. This CDR3 has 13 amino acids. Germline assignment: CDR1 LNHNV and CDR2 YYDKDF (reference sequence). Sequenced input: PBMCs or a T cell subset sorted from them (not recorded which). This TCR was recovered from an adult woman who had mild COVID-19 (a few samples of this study predate the infection). Cell type and time point are not known. The chain couples TRBV15 to TRBJ2-1; no definite D call. The CDR3 is CATSRDLRNEQFF. The CDR3, as DNA: TGTGCCACCAGCAGAGATTTGCGCAATGAGCAGTTCTTC.